This T cell receptor (beta chain) was sequenced during a study of Ad26.COV2.S vaccination and SARS-CoV-2 variants. Overall study context: By the intramuscular route, Ad26.COV2.S was given once, or twice 56 days apart.

Whole-study results and caveats: It was vaccine recipients, not placebo recipients, who had the higher spike-specific TCR breadth.

Data came from immunoSEQ multiplex PCR; TCRdb stores just in-frame clones and leaves some out. The profile covers hundreds of thousands of clones, with around 87% appearing a single time and around 3% taken by the ten largest. Treatment denoted: 15 to 20 received Ad26.COV2.S at low or high dose, single or two shots; several received placebo; per-sample allocation not given. Repertoires come from day 63 after the first vaccine or placebo injection. The CDR3 runs to 14 residues. This clone came up once. Antigen specificity is unknown. This TCR was sampled from a person aged 18-65 years who received the Ad26.COV2.S COVID-19 vaccine or a placebo. Source: peripheral blood, taken in a trial of Ad26.COV2.S vaccine versus placebo. This chain uses TRBV21-1 with TRBJ1-2. TRBV21-1 is designated a pseudogene. CDR3 region: CASSTRTSYDGYTF. DNA of the CDR3: TGTGCCAGCAGCACTCGGACGTCTTATGATGGCTACACCTTC.